A selection of T cell receptor beta chains follows, all from one sample in a study of blood T cell repertoires in COVID-19. Sequenced by immunoSEQ multiplex PCR; TCRdb stores in-frame clones only, minus some. The table has approximately 300,000 clones, approximately 89% seen once. Material for sequencing was peripheral blood. Every receptor here comes from a woman aged 25 to 39 with COVID-19, enrolled during active disease. The CDR3 runs from the conserved cysteine through the conserved F or W. Each record gives: CDR3 length, V gene, D gene, clone size, J gene, CDR3 protein, CDR3 DNA. D genes are given only for firm matches. A clone size is listed for some rows: how often the clone was seen (once, few, many), or a class if it is expanded.

15	TRBV13	-	-	TRBJ2-1	CASSLEDSSYNEQFF	TGTGCCAGCAGCTTAGAGGACAGCTCCTACAATGAGCAGTTCTTC
17	TRBV6-2/TRBV6-3	-	-	TRBJ1-6	CASSFAIAGEYNSPLHF	TGTGCCAGCAGTTTCGCCATTGCAGGGGAGTATAATTCACCCCTCCACTTT
12	TRBV19	-	-	TRBJ1-3	CASSNTGNTIYF	TGTGCCAGTAGTAACACTGGAAACACCATATATTTT
15	TRBV11-3	-	-	TRBJ2-5	CASSIDQVAVETQYF	TGTGCCAGCAGCATAGATCAGGTGGCAGTTGAGACCCAGTACTTC
15	TRBV6-1	TRBD1	-	TRBJ1-3	CASSELGQGSHTIYF	TGTGCCAGCAGTGAATTGGGACAGGGGAGCCACACCATATATTTT
19	TRBV4-2	TRBD2	-	TRBJ2-5	CASSRVSLAGALGQETQYF	TGTGCCAGCAGCCGTGTTAGTCTAGCGGGGGCCCTGGGTCAAGAGACCCAGTACTTC
15	TRBV6-6	TRBD2	-	TRBJ2-1	CASRGPGLAYNEQFF	TGTGCCAGCAGGGGACCGGGACTAGCCTACAATGAGCAGTTCTTC
14	TRBV7-9	-	-	TRBJ1-6	CASSFLRTRSPLHF	TGTGCCAGCAGCTTCCTACGGACAAGATCACCCCTCCACTTT
14	TRBV6-5	TRBD1	-	TRBJ1-2	CASSYQGDGYGYTF	TGTGCCAGCAGTTATCAGGGGGATGGATATGGCTACACCTTC
12	TRBV6-1	-	once	TRBJ1-3	CASSDLTVGKTF	TGTGCCAGCAGTGATTTGACAGTCGGCAAAACTTTT
18	TRBV5-1	-	-	TRBJ1-5	CASRGNGYPEDTVQPQHF	TGCGCCAGCAGAGGAAACGGCTACCCAGAGGATACGGTTCAGCCCCAGCATTTT
14	TRBV27	-	-	TRBJ2-5	CASSSHRNQETQYF	TGTGCCAGCAGTTCTCACAGGAACCAAGAGACCCAGTACTTC
17	TRBV14	TRBD1	-	TRBJ1-2	CASSQAGTATLNYGYTF	TGTGCCAGCAGCCAAGCAGGGACAGCTACCCTGAACTATGGCTACACCTTC
14	TRBV4-1	-	-	TRBJ2-7	CASRKGEGGHEQYF	TGCGCCAGCAGAAAGGGGGAGGGTGGGCACGAGCAGTACTTC
13	TRBV12-3/TRBV12-4	-	-	TRBJ1-5	CASSPESYQPQHF	TGTGCCAGCAGTCCCGAGAGTTATCAGCCCCAGCATTTT
16	TRBV19	-	-	TRBJ1-5	CASSVYQVVSNQPQHF	TGTGCCAGTAGTGTCTATCAGGTGGTAAGCAATCAGCCCCAGCATTTT
16	TRBV3-1/TRBV3-2	-	-	TRBJ2-3	CASSLAARRRPDTQYF	TGTGCCAGCAGCCTCGCGGCTCGAAGGAGGCCAGATACGCAGTATTTT
14	TRBV24-1	TRBD1	-	TRBJ2-1	CATSGDRDGNEQFF	TGTGCCACCAGTGGTGACAGGGATGGCAATGAGCAGTTCTTC
13	TRBV6-5	-	-	TRBJ1-4	CASSYTQNEKLFF	TGTGCCAGCAGTTACACACAGAATGAAAAACTGTTTTTT
15	TRBV7-2	TRBD1	-	TRBJ1-6	CASSIVRTGNSPLHF	TGTGCCAGCAGCATAGTACGGACAGGGAATTCACCCCTCCACTTT
15	TRBV5-1	-	-	TRBJ1-3	CASSLGGLSQNTIYF	TGCGCCAGCAGCCTGGGGGGACTTTCACAAAACACCATATATTTT
13	TRBV19	TRBD2	-	TRBJ2-7	CATRTSGTYEQYF	TGTGCCACCCGGACTAGCGGTACCTACGAGCAGTACTTC
15	TRBV4-1	TRBD2	-	TRBJ2-1	CASRIAGGPANEQFF	TGCGCCAGCAGGATAGCGGGGGGGCCCGCCAATGAGCAGTTCTTC
18	TRBV18	-	-	TRBJ1-5	CASSRSTPDAGINQPQHF	TGTGCCAGCTCACGCTCGACACCGGACGCAGGGATTAATCAGCCCCAGCATTTT
13	TRBV15	TRBD2	-	TRBJ2-2	CATSSGGTGELFF	TGTGCCACCAGCTCCGGGGGGACCGGGGAGCTGTTTTTT
15	TRBV3-1/TRBV3-2	TRBD1	-	TRBJ2-1	CASSRGDRLYNEQFF	TGTGCCAGCAGCCGAGGGGACAGGTTATACAATGAGCAGTTCTTC
16	TRBV4-1	TRBD1	-	TRBJ2-1	CASSQEGTGTYNEQFF	TGCGCCAGCAGCCAAGAAGGGACAGGGACCTACAATGAGCAGTTCTTC
16	TRBV5-4	-	-	TRBJ2-3	CASTRLMGGATDTQYF	TGTGCCAGCACCCGGCTCATGGGGGGGGCCACAGATACGCAGTATTTT
13	TRBV2	-	-	TRBJ1-3	CASRRDSGNTIYF	TGTGCCAGCAGGAGGGACTCTGGAAACACCATATATTTT
14	TRBV11-2	-	-	TRBJ1-1	CASSSYRANTEAFF	TGTGCCAGCAGCTCTTACAGGGCGAACACTGAAGCTTTCTTT
13	TRBV6-5	TRBD2	-	TRBJ2-3	CATTLAGGNTQYF	TGTGCCACAACGCTAGCGGGGGGGAATACGCAGTATTTT
13	TRBV2	TRBD1	once	TRBJ2-1	CASKGQGIGEQFF	TGTGCCAGCAAGGGACAGGGTATAGGTGAGCAGTTCTTC
15	TRBV13	TRBD1	-	TRBJ1-6	CASSLERTGNSPLHF	TGTGCCAGCAGCTTAGAAAGGACAGGGAATTCACCCCTCCACTTT
14	TRBV6-6	TRBD1	-	TRBJ1-1	CASSSTGGTTEAFF	TGTGCCAGCAGTTCCACAGGGGGGACCACTGAAGCTTTCTTT
15	TRBV7-2	-	-	TRBJ2-2	CASSLSFSGPGELFF	TGTGCCAGCAGCTTATCATTCAGCGGTCCCGGGGAGCTGTTTTTT
15	TRBV11-3	TRBD2	-	TRBJ2-1	CASSTGLAISDEQFF	TGTGCCAGCAGCACGGGACTAGCGATTTCGGACGAGCAGTTCTTC
13	TRBV4-3	-	-	TRBJ1-2	CASSDRRGDGYTF	TGCGCCAGCAGTGACAGGAGAGGGGATGGCTACACCTTC
13	TRBV15	TRBD1	-	TRBJ1-2	CATSTGGFSGYTF	TGTGCCACCAGCACAGGGGGGTTCTCCGGCTACACCTTC
16	TRBV5-5	-	-	TRBJ1-5	CASSLVAGVSNQPQHF	TGTGCCAGCAGCTTAGTAGCGGGGGTAAGCAATCAGCCCCAGCATTTT
15	TRBV6-1	TRBD2	-	TRBJ2-7	CASSEGLAESYEQYF	TGTGCCAGCAGTGAAGGACTAGCCGAATCCTACGAGCAGTACTTC
17	TRBV19	-	-	TRBJ2-3	CASSIVGRTLPFVTQYF	TGTGCCAGTAGTATAGTAGGGAGGACGCTGCCTTTTGTTACGCAGTATTTT
13	TRBV7-9	-	once	TRBJ1-2	CASTPGPVDGYTF	TGTGCCAGCACCCCCGGTCCCGTCGATGGCTACACCTTC
11	TRBV3-1/TRBV3-2	-	-	TRBJ2-1	CASSQGSEQFF	TGTGCCAGCAGCCAGGGGAGTGAGCAGTTCTTC
11	TRBV20-1	-	-	TRBJ1-1	CSALRTAEAFF	TGCAGTGCTCTCAGGACAGCAGAAGCTTTCTTT
14	TRBV30	-	-	TRBJ2-7	CAWSVSLGAYEQYF	TGTGCCTGGAGTGTTAGTCTCGGAGCCTACGAGCAGTACTTC
14	TRBV7-9	-	once	TRBJ1-6	CASSLSSYNSPLHF	TGTGCCAGCAGCCTTAGCTCCTATAATTCACCCCTCCACTTT
14	TRBV5-8	-	-	TRBJ2-3	CASPKTPEGNTQYF	TGTGCCAGCCCAAAGACGCCCGAGGGAAATACGCAGTATTTT
14	TRBV4-2	TRBD1	-	TRBJ1-2	CASSQEVRGLGYTF	TGTGCCAGCAGCCAAGAGGTCAGGGGGCTCGGCTACACCTTC
19	TRBV5-6	TRBD1	once	TRBJ1-3	CASSLSGTARVLRGNTIYF	TGTGCCAGCAGCTTGTCCGGGACAGCGAGAGTTTTGCGTGGAAACACCATATATTTT
17	TRBV7-8	-	-	TRBJ2-1	CASSPSDGVVSYNEQFF	TGTGCCAGCAGCCCATCGGACGGGGTAGTGTCCTACAATGAGCAGTTCTTC